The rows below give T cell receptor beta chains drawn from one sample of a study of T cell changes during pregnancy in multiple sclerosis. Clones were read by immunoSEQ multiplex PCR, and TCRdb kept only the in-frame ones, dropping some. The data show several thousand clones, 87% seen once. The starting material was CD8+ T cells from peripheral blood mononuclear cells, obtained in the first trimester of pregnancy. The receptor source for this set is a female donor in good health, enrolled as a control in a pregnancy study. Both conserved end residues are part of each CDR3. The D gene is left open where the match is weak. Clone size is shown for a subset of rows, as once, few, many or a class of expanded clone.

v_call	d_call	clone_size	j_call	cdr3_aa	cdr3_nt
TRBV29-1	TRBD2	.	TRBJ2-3	CSVSSGTTYTDTQYF	TGCAGCGTTTCTTCCGGGACTACGTACACAGATACGCAGTATTTT
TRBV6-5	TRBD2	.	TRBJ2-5	CASSGSGEGETQYF	TGTGCCAGCAGTGGGAGCGGGGAAGGGGAGACCCAGTACTTC
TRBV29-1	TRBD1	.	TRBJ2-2	CSVDTGTGSQTGELFF	TGCAGCGTTGACACTGGGACAGGGAGTCAGACCGGGGAGCTGTTTTTT
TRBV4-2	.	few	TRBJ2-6	CASSQDQGGANVLTF	TGTGCCAGCAGCCAAGATCAGGGTGGGGCCAACGTCCTGACTTTC
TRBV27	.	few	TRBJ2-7	CASSLSGGYEQYF	TGTGCCAGCAGTTTATCCGGAGGCTACGAGCAGTACTTC
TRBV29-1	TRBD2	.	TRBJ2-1	CSVEGFGTSADNEQFF	TGCAGCGTTGAAGGATTCGGGACTAGTGCCGACAATGAGCAGTTCTTC
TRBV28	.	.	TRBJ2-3	CASSSRLDRTDTQYF	TGTGCCAGCAGTTCCAGGCTTGACAGGACAGATACGCAGTATTTT
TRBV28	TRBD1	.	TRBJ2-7	CATRLTILRDRGREQYF	TGTGCCACCCGTTTAACGATCCTCCGGGACAGGGGGCGTGAGCAGTACTTC
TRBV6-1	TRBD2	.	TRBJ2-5	CASSERASGGAGLWRETQYF	TGTGCCAGCAGTGAAAGGGCTAGCGGGGGGGCCGGATTATGGAGAGAGACCCAGTACTTC
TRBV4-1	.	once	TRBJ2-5	CASSHSTGGGTQYF	TGCGCCAGCAGCCATTCGACAGGCGGTGGGACCCAGTACTTC
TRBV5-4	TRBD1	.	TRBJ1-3	CASKIQGANGNTIYF	TGTGCCAGCAAAATACAGGGGGCAAACGGAAACACCATATATTTT
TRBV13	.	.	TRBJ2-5	CASSLEGDQETQYF	TGTGCCAGCAGCTTAGAGGGGGACCAAGAGACCCAGTACTTC
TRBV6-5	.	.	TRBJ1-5	CASKSATKRTQPQHF	TGTGCCAGCAAAAGCGCAACCAAGAGGACACAGCCCCAGCATTTT
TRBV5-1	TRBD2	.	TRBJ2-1	CASSQYGGTSGGSEQFF	TGCGCCAGCAGCCAATACGGCGGGACTAGCGGGGGGTCTGAGCAGTTCTTC
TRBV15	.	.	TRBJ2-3	CATSRAGGRGTQYF	TGTGCCACCAGCAGAGCGGGGGGCCGGGGTACGCAGTATTTT
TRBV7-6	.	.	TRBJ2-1	CASSLVRRSVTVSSYNEQFF	TGTGCCAGCAGCTTAGTTCGTAGATCTGTCACAGTAAGCTCCTACAATGAGCAGTTCTTC
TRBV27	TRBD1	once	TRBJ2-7	CASSLDRAISYEQYF	TGTGCCAGCAGTTTGGACAGGGCTATATCCTACGAGCAGTACTTC
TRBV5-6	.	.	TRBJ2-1	CASSSKGLWPYNEQFF	TGTGCCAGCAGCTCAAAGGGACTTTGGCCCTACAATGAGCAGTTCTTC
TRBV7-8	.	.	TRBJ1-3	CASSTRFSGNTIYF	TGTGCCAGCAGCACCCGGTTTTCTGGAAACACCATATATTTT
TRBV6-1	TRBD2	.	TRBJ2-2	CASNSGSEAGELFF	TGTGCCAGCAACAGCGGGAGCGAGGCCGGGGAGCTGTTTTTT
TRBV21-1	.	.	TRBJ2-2	CASSNYRDTGELFF	TGTGCCAGCAGCAATTACAGGGACACCGGGGAGCTGTTTTTT
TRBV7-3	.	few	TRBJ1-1	CASSSTGTRNTEAFF	TGTGCCAGCAGCTCCACAGGGACCAGGAACACTGAAGCTTTCTTT
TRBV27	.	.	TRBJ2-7	CASSSGETYEQYF	TGTGCCAGCAGTTCAGGGGAAACCTACGAGCAGTACTTC
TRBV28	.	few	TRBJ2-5	CASSPSGGITETQYF	TGTGCCAGCAGCCCATCCGGGGGTATTACAGAGACCCAGTACTTC
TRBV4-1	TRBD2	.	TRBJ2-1	CASSQEAGGPYDEQFF	TGCGCCAGCAGCCAGGAGGCGGGGGGGCCCTACGATGAGCAGTTCTTC
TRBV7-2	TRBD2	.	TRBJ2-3	CATSSGPSGNLDTQYF	TGTGCCACCTCCAGTGGGCCTAGCGGGAATTTAGATACGCAGTATTTT
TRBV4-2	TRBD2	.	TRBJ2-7	CASSFQTSGVSYEQYF	TGTGCCAGCAGCTTTCAGACTAGCGGGGTCTCCTACGAGCAGTACTTC
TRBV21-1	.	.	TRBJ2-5	CASSTTGEETQYF	TGTGCCAGCAGCACTACAGGGGAAGAGACCCAGTACTTC
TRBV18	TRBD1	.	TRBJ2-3	CASSQSGTGSDTQYF	TGTGCCAGCTCACAGTCCGGGACAGGGTCAGATACGCAGTATTTT
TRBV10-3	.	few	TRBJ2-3	CAIRGKGGDSLTDTQYF	TGTGCCATCAGAGGTAAAGGGGGTGATTCCCTCACAGATACGCAGTATTTT
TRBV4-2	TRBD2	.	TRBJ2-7	CASSQIAGGKYEQYF	TGTGCCAGCAGCCAGATAGCGGGAGGCAAGTACGAGCAGTACTTC
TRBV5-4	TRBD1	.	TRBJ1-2	CASSPPGYRGPDYGYTF	TGTGCCAGCAGCCCCCCGGGCTACAGGGGGCCAGACTATGGCTACACCTTC
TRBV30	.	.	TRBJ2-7	CAWSVDFSYEQYF	TGTGCCTGGAGTGTGGACTTCTCCTACGAGCAGTACTTC
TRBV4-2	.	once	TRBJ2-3	CASSQDSPGTDTQYF	TGTGCCAGCAGCCAAGACTCCCCCGGCACAGATACGCAGTATTTT
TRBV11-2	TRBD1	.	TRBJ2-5	CASGTGVGETQYF	TGTGCCAGCGGGACAGGGGTCGGAGAGACCCAGTACTTC
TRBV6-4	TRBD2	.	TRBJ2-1	CASSLGTSGNEQFF	TGTGCCAGCAGTCTCGGGACTAGCGGGAATGAGCAGTTCTTC
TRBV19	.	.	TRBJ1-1	CASSLQGMNTEAFF	TGTGCCAGTAGTCTTCAGGGGATGAACACTGAAGCTTTCTTT
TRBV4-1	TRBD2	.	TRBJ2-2	CASSQDVLAGGNTGELFF	TGCGCCAGCAGCCAAGATGTCCTAGCGGGGGGGAACACCGGGGAGCTGTTTTTT
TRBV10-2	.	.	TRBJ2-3	CASSPSTSSSDTQYF	TGCGCCAGCAGTCCCTCTACTAGCTCCTCAGATACGCAGTATTTT
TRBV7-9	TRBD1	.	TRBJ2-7	CASSLGTGVFYEQYF	TGTGCCAGCAGCCTGGGGACAGGGGTTTTCTACGAGCAGTACTTC
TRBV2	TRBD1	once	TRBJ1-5	CASSEPAWTGGQPQHF	TGTGCCAGCAGTGAACCCGCCTGGACAGGGGGACAGCCCCAGCATTTT
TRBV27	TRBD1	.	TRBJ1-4	CASSFFRGSEKLFF	TGTGCCAGCAGTTTCTTCAGGGGGAGTGAAAAACTGTTTTTT
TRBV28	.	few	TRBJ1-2	CASSLGGANYGYTF	TGTGCCAGCAGTTTAGGGGGGGCTAACTATGGCTACACCTTC
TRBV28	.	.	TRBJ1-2	CASSLGAGVGYTF	TGTGCCAGCAGTTTAGGCGCAGGGGTCGGCTACACCTTC
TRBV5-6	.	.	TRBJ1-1	CASSLGDTEAFF	TGTGCCAGCAGCTTGGGCGACACTGAAGCTTTCTTT
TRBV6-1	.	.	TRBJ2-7	CASSVIAETYEQYF	TGTGCCAGCAGTGTAATCGCGGAAACCTACGAGCAGTACTTC
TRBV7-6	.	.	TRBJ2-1	CASSRDGTSLNEQFF	TGTGCCAGCAGCCGAGACGGGACATCCCTCAATGAGCAGTTCTTC
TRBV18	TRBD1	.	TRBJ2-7	CASSPPQGQAYEQYF	TGTGCCAGCTCACCACCTCAGGGACAGGCCTACGAGCAGTACTTC
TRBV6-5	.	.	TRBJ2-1	CASRAVSYNEQFF	TGTGCCAGCAGAGCTGTCTCCTACAATGAGCAGTTCTTC